What follows are 8 T cell receptor beta chains derived from one specimen sequenced in a study of cytomegalovirus exposure and HLA in healthy donors. The PCR ran on 60 Vbeta and 13 Jbeta primers. Generated by immunoSEQ multiplex PCR, the TCRdb table keeps only in-frame clones and is missing some. The sample holds hundreds of thousands of clones; 70% to 85% are singletons and the top ten take roughly 0.58%. The sample was PBMCs. The receptors come from a woman in her forties in good health and CMV-seronegative.

The chain carries TRBV6-6 and TRBJ1-5; D might be TRBD1 (6 bases). Trimming pared 4 bases from V and 5 bases from J, leaving 15 bases between. The CDR3 length is 15 residues. Germline CDR1 is MNHNY and CDR2 is SVGAGI (reference sequence). Here the CDR3 reads CASSFRQVVYQPQHF. Here the CDR3 DNA reads TGTGCCAGCAGTTTTCGACAGGTGGTTTATCAGCCCCAGCATTTT.

This chain links TRBV19 with TRBJ1-6; D is possibly TRBD1 (5 bases). The V gene lost 2 bases and the J gene lost 8 bases, with 13 bases spanning the gap. From germline, CDR1 is LNHDA and CDR2 SQIVND (reference sequence). The CDR3 sequence is 15 residues long. The CDR3 region is CASSITSAGDSPLHF. The CDR3 nucleotides are TGTGCCAGTAGTATAACATCGGCGGGGGATTCACCCCTCCACTTT.

This sequence joins TRBV18 and TRBJ1-5, with a tentative D call TRBD1 (5 bases). With 5 bases removed from V and 6 bases from J, the gap between germline ends came to 11 bases. The germline V gene has CDR1 KGHSH and CDR2 LQKENI. The CDR3 totals 13 residues. The chain's CDR3 is CASSAGEGQPQHF. CDR3 DNA: TGTGCCAGCTCAGCGGGGGAAGGTCAGCCCCAGCATTTT.

The chain couples TRBV7-2 to TRBJ2-2, with D perhaps TRBD1 (6 bases). CDR1 and CDR2 from the germline V gene are SGHTA and FQGNSA. The CDR3 consists of 14 residues. V dropped 5 bases and J dropped 2 bases, with 9 bases sitting between them. The CDR3 protein is CASSQDSNTGELFF. In DNA, the CDR3 is TGTGCCAGCAGCCAGGACAGCAACACCGGGGAGCTGTTTTTT.

This clone has a handful of counts. The chain combines TRBV27 with TRBJ2-7; the match to TRBD2 covers 7 bases. There are 14 residues in the CDR3. V lost 6 bases to trimming and J lost 5 bases; unmatched junction nucleotides: 10. CDR1 and CDR2 (germline): MNHEY, SMNVEV (reference sequence). The CDR3 is CASSPSSGFNEQYF. DNA for the CDR3: TGTGCCAGCAGCCCTTCTAGCGGTTTTAACGAGCAGTACTTC.

This rearrangement joins TRBV15 to TRBJ2-1; 7 nucleotides align to TRBD1. The germline V gene encodes CDR1 LNHNV and CDR2 YYDKDF (reference sequence). This CDR3 spans 16 amino acids. The V and J ends lost 0 bases and 5 bases, in that order; junction bases with no gene match: 7. The CDR3 protein is CATSRDATGLNNEQFF. The CDR3 nucleotides are TGTGCCACCAGCAGAGATGCGACAGGGCTAAACAATGAGCAGTTCTTC.

V is TRBV19 and J is TRBJ1-5; 7 nucleotides match TRBD1. The CDR3 is 15 residues long. Per germline, CDR1 LNHDA and CDR2 SQIVND (reference sequence). V trimming: 2 bases; J trimming: 7 bases; junction bases outside the gene matches: 8. The CDR3 coding sequence is TGTGCCAGTAGTATAAAGGGGGACAGATCGCAGCCCCAGCATTTT. Residues: CASSIKGDRSQPQHF.

The chain employs TRBV6-5 and TRBJ2-5; 8 bases line up with TRBD1. Germline trimming cut 6 bases from V and 5 bases from J; bases unmatched to any gene: 11. The CDR3 loop spans 15 amino acids. Germline V gene sequence: CDR1 MNHEY, CDR2 SVGAGI. Here the CDR3 reads CASSLPGQAVETQYF. For the CDR3, the DNA is TGTGCCAGCAGCCTACCGGGACAGGCGGTCGAGACCCAGTACTTC.